What follows are 31 T cell receptor beta chains derived from one specimen sequenced in a study of a mutant IDH1 vaccine in newly diagnosed glioma. As for time point: week 47, end of study. Doses consisted of 300 ug of mutant IDH1 20-mer peptide each, paired with topical imiquimod. The protocol was immunoSEQ multiplex PCR, while the TCRdb copy is restricted to in-frame clones and leaves out a portion. The table lists approximately 22,000 clones, 82% of them singletons, with 3.8% in the top ten. No cognate antigen is known for these TCRs. This material consisted of PBMCs, taken from a glioma patient whose treatment included an IDH1 peptide vaccine. These receptors all come from a man aged 35-49 years with glioma. Some clones in this sample may be carry-over from other donors' samples.

V gene TRBV14 combines with J gene TRBJ1-2; unclear D gene. With 2 bases removed from V and 0 bases from J, the gap between germline ends came to 10 bases. This CDR3 contains 15 residues. Germline loops: CDR1 SGHDN, CDR2 FVKESK. The CDR3 protein is CASSQTDGTNYGYTF. In DNA form, the CDR3 reads TGTGCCAGCAGCCAAACGGACGGCACTAACTATGGCTACACCTTC.

V and J are TRBV5-5 and TRBJ2-5; no reliable D call. This CDR3 spans 12 amino acids. Per germline, CDR1 SGHKS and CDR2 YYEKEE (reference sequence). Trimming left V 1 base short and J 2 bases short, with 3 bases between. This CDR3 reads CASSLRQETQYF. The CDR3 DNA is TGTGCCAGCAGCTTGAGGCAAGAGACCCAGTACTTC.

The chain is built from TRBV12-5 and TRBJ1-1, with TRBD1 matching over 7 bases. This CDR3 is built from 14 residues. CDR1 and CDR2 (germline): LGHNT, FRNRAP. After removal of 1 base from V and 7 bases from J, the junction contained 6 bases not matched to a gene. DNA for the CDR3: TGTGCTAGTGGTTTGGACAGGGGCCAAAATGAAGCTTTCTTT. This encodes CASGLDRGQNEAFF.

The rearrangement uses TRBV5-8 and TRBJ1-1; 10 bases map to TRBD1. V shed 4 bases and J 3 bases; nucleotides not matched to a gene: 12. This CDR3 region has 17 residues. CDR1 is SGHTS and CDR2 is YDEGEE in the germline V gene. The CDR3 sequence: CASSVGQGPPGDTEAFF. Here the CDR3 DNA reads TGTGCCAGCAGCGTGGGACAGGGGCCGCCCGGCGACACTGAAGCTTTCTTT.

DNA for the CDR3: TGTGCCAGCAGCGAAAGATGGGGACAGGGCTACGAGCAGTACTTC. Amino acid sequence: CASSERWGQGYEQYF. The chain employs TRBV6-1 and TRBJ2-7; 9 nucleotides agree with TRBD1. Germline values: CDR1 MNHNS, CDR2 SASEGT. This CDR3 is built from 15 residues. V shed 6 bases and J 3 bases; nucleotides not matched to a gene: 9.

V gene TRBV25-1 combines with J gene TRBJ1-2, with a tentative D call TRBD1 (6 bases). The V gene's germline CDR1 is MGHDK and CDR2 SYGVNS. The V and J ends lost 1 base and 8 bases respectively, with 20 bases between them. This CDR3 has 16 residues. The CDR3 reads CASSESGVGRVGGYTF. CDR3 bases: TGTGCCAGCAGTGAATCAGGGGTTGGCAGGGTGGGGGGCTACACCTTC.

The genes are TRBV10-3 and TRBJ1-2; TRBD1 is a possible D gene (6 bases). V was shortened by 6 bases and J by 8 bases, with 13 bases between the two germline ends. The CDR3 length is 12 residues. Germline V CDR1 and CDR2: ENHRY, SYGVKD. This CDR3 is CAISQGSGGYTF. The CDR3 nucleotides read TGTGCCATCAGCCAGGGGTCGGGAGGCTACACCTTC.

The chain employs TRBV7-2 and TRBJ1-2, with D perhaps TRBD1 (6 bases). Germline CDR1 and CDR2: SGHTA and FQGNSA. V shed 3 bases and J shed 4 bases, with 18 bases lying between them. The length of the CDR3 is 16 residues. The CDR3: CASSFTASGGSYGYTF. The CDR3 region has the DNA TGTGCCAGCAGCTTCACCGCGTCGGGGGGCAGCTATGGCTACACCTTC.

This clone showed up just a few times. The rearrangement uses TRBV19 and TRBJ2-1; D is unclear. Germline-derived CDR1 and CDR2 are LNHDA and SQIVND (reference sequence). V was pared by 7 bases and J by 4 bases, with 11 bases between. The CDR3 consists of 13 residues. CDR3 coding DNA: TGTGCCAGTACTAGAGATAGGTACAATGAGCAGTTCTTC. Residues: CASTRDRYNEQFF.

The chain joins TRBV10-3 to TRBJ1-2; 9 bases agree with TRBD1. CDR3 length: 15 residues. The V segment lost 2 bases and the J segment 6 bases; nucleotides outside the gene matches: 7. Germline loops: CDR1 ENHRY, CDR2 SYGVKD. In nucleotides, the CDR3 is TGTGCCATCAGTGAGATGACAGGGGGTCGTAATGGCTACACCTTC. Protein sequence: CAISEMTGGRNGYTF.

This clone was found a few times. V is TRBV10-3 and J is TRBJ1-2; unclear D gene. The CDR3 has 14 residues. Germline V gene lookup returns CDR1 ENHRY and CDR2 SYGVKD. The ends were cut back, 0 bases at V and 2 bases at J, with 7 bases in the middle. This CDR3 is CAISESEGNYGYTF. CDR3 nucleotides: TGTGCCATCAGTGAGTCTGAGGGAAACTATGGCTACACCTTC.

The chain is built from TRBV4-1 and TRBJ2-3; 11 bases match TRBD2. The CDR3 loop spans 17 amino acids. J lost 6 bases, V lost 0 bases, and 8 bases had no gene match. Per germline, CDR1 MGHRA and CDR2 YSYEKL. In DNA form, the CDR3 reads TGCGCCAGCAGCCAAGAAGGGGGACTAGCGGCCCGGGATACGCAGTATTTT. Translating gives CASSQEGGLAARDTQYF.

This chain joins TRBV4-1 and TRBJ2-7; 8 bases match TRBD1. The J segment lost 5 bases and the V segment lost 0 bases, leaving 9 bases of the junction unmatched. This CDR3 region has 16 residues. CDR1 and CDR2 (germline): MGHRA, YSYEKL. The CDR3 sequence: CASSQDWGTGLDEQYF. In nucleotides, the CDR3 is TGCGCCAGCAGCCAAGATTGGGGGACAGGTCTCGACGAGCAGTACTTC.

This chain connects TRBV7-2 to TRBJ2-7, with D unclear. The CDR3 extends over 17 amino acids. V was shortened by 6 bases and J by 3 bases, with 24 bases between the two germline ends. Germline V gene lookup returns CDR1 SGHTA and CDR2 FQGNSA. The DNA for the CDR3 is TGTGCCAGCAGTCAACCGGACGGAAAAAGGACGAACTACGAGCAGTACTTC. It is translated as CASSQPDGKRTNYEQYF.

V is TRBV25-1 and J is TRBJ1-5, with D unclear. This CDR3 has 13 amino acids. Germline CDR1 reads MGHDK; CDR2 reads SYGVNS. Trimming took 1 base from V and 4 from J, leaving 5 bases between them. The CDR3 nucleotides read TGTGCCAGCAGTGAATTGGAGAATCAGCCCCAGCATTTT. It yields the protein CASSELENQPQHF.

V usage is TRBV2 and J usage is TRBJ2-3, with 9 bases identical to TRBD2. The CDR3 loop spans 15 amino acids. Germline V gene sequence: CDR1 SNHLY, CDR2 FYNNEI. V shed 8 bases and J 4 bases; nucleotides not matched to a gene: 10. The CDR3 region is CASHLAGSIADTQYF. The CDR3 nucleotides are TGTGCCAGCCATCTAGCGGGGTCGATTGCAGATACGCAGTATTTT.

The rearrangement joins TRBV5-1 to TRBJ2-7; the D call may be TRBD1 or TRBD2 (5 bases each). The CDR3 totals 15 residues. Germline CDR1 SGHRS, CDR2 YFSETQ. V shed 1 base and J shed 0 bases, with 11 bases lying between them. The CDR3: CASSLTGTFSYEQYF. Written as DNA, the CDR3 is TGCGCCAGCAGCTTGACGGGGACCTTCTCCTACGAGCAGTACTTC.

This chain's CDR3 is CASTEGDTDTQYF. The CDR3 DNA follows: TGCGCCAGCACCGAAGGGGACACAGATACGCAGTATTTT. The genes are TRBV10-1 and TRBJ2-3; maybe TRBD1 (5 bases). There are 13 residues in the CDR3. Between the trimmed V and J ends, which lost 7 bases and 2 bases, there was a span of 10 bases. Germline CDR1 reads WNHNN; CDR2 reads SYGVQD (reference sequence).

In DNA, the CDR3 is TGTGCCATCAGTGATAACAGGGTCCGCACAGGGGAGCTGTTTTTT. Its protein product is CAISDNRVRTGELFF. J is TRBJ2-2 and V is TRBV10-3; maybe TRBD1 (6 bases). The CDR3 is made up of 15 amino acids. V was shortened by 3 bases and J by 8 bases, with 16 bases between the two germline ends. Germline V gives CDR1 ENHRY, CDR2 SYGVKD.

The V gene is TRBV7-6, the J gene TRBJ1-3; D is unresolved. The length of the CDR3 is 16 residues. Trimming stripped 0 bases from V and 0 bases from J, with 9 bases between. The germline V gene encodes CDR1 SGHVS and CDR2 FNYEAQ. The DNA for the CDR3 is TGTGCCAGCAGCTTAGCCGGACGGTTCTCTGGAAACACCATATATTTT. It is translated as CASSLAGRFSGNTIYF.

The chain uses TRBV5-1 and TRBJ1-2; 8 bases are shared with TRBD1. With 3 bases clipped from V and 4 bases from J, the junction kept 14 bases outside the gene matches. Per the germline V gene, CDR1 is SGHRS and CDR2 is YFSETQ. CDR3 length equals 17 residues. CDR3 region: CASSSGQGRLQSYGYTF. DNA of the CDR3: TGCGCCAGCAGCTCCGGACAGGGACGACTACAAAGCTATGGCTACACCTTC.

This clone has only a few counts. The rearrangement links TRBV5-1 to TRBJ1-2; D ambiguous. Germline V gene lookup returns CDR1 SGHRS and CDR2 YFSETQ. Trimming shortened V by 2 bases and J by 4 bases, and 12 bases separated the two germline ends. The CDR3 sequence is 14 residues long. In DNA, the CDR3 is TGCGCCAGCAGCTTCTCTGGAAGTGGCTATGGCTACACCTTC. This sequence encodes CASSFSGSGYGYTF.

The V gene is TRBV9, the J gene TRBJ1-1, with a weak D call TRBD1 (6 bases). This CDR3 comprises 17 residues. Looked up from germline, CDR1 is SGDLS and CDR2 is YYNGEE. Between the trimmed V and J ends, which lost 4 bases and 0 bases, there was a span of 19 bases. CDR3 coding DNA: TGTGCCAGCAGCCAGAGTCTGGGTCGGGGGCTGAACACTGAAGCTTTCTTT. This sequence encodes CASSQSLGRGLNTEAFF.

The V gene is TRBV19, the J gene TRBJ1-5; D gene uncertain. V was cut by 6 bases and J by 6 bases, with 12 bases left in between. Germline V gene lookup returns CDR1 LNHDA and CDR2 SQIVND (reference sequence). The CDR3 sequence is 13 residues long. Written as DNA, the CDR3 is TGTGCCAGTAGCATCAAGCGGGCTCAGCCCCAGCATTTT. It encodes CASSIKRAQPQHF.

This chain connects TRBV19 to TRBJ1-5; 8 bases line up with TRBD1. The CDR3 runs 13 residues. Germline V gene sequence: CDR1 LNHDA, CDR2 SQIVND (reference sequence). V shed 10 bases and J 4 bases; nucleotides not matched to a gene: 6. The CDR3 DNA reads TGTGCCAATGGGACAGGAATAAATCAGCCCCAGCATTTT. Translated, it gives CANGTGINQPQHF.

V gene TRBV15 combines with J gene TRBJ2-7; 8 bases fit TRBD2. The CDR3 consists of 15 residues. The V segment lost 0 bases and the J segment 2 bases; nucleotides outside the gene matches: 3. Germline CDR1 reads LNHNV; CDR2 reads YYDKDF (reference sequence). CDR3 bases: TGTGCCACCAGCAGAGATACGCGGGGGGCCTACGAGCAGTACTTC. The encoded protein is CATSRDTRGAYEQYF.

This clone turned up a few times. The rearrangement uses TRBV30 and TRBJ1-6; the match to TRBD1 covers 11 bases. Germline V gene sequence: CDR1 GTSNPN, CDR2 SVGIG (reference sequence). V gave up 5 bases and J gave up 2 bases; unmatched junction bases: 8. This CDR3 spans 17 amino acids. CDR3 region: CAWAGQGVRTYNSPLHF. In DNA form, the CDR3 reads TGTGCCTGGGCGGGACAGGGGGTTCGGACCTATAATTCACCCCTCCACTTT.

This chain joins TRBV5-1 and TRBJ2-3, with 8 bases lining up with TRBD2. The CDR3 sequence is 16 residues long. After removal of 7 bases from V and 9 bases from J, the junction contained 19 bases not matched to a gene. CDR1 SGHRS and CDR2 YFSETQ come from the germline V gene. CDR3 amino acids: CASDPRGQRGSLTQYF. CDR3 sequence (DNA): TGCGCCAGCGACCCGCGGGGCCAGCGGGGGAGCCTAACGCAGTATTTT.

The J gene is TRBJ1-1, the V gene TRBV29-1, with D unresolved. V was pared by 5 bases and J by 3 bases, with 13 bases between. CDR3 length: 13 amino acids. The germline CDR1 and CDR2 sequences are SQVTM and ANQGSEA. The CDR3 DNA follows: TGCAGCGTTCGAACCAAAAAGGACACTGAAGCTTTCTTT. Residues: CSVRTKKDTEAFF.

The table lists this clone with a few counts. The J gene is TRBJ1-1, the V gene TRBV5-5; D uncertain. CDR3 size: 13 residues. Germline V gives CDR1 SGHKS, CDR2 YYEKEE (reference sequence). The V and J ends lost 4 bases and 2 bases respectively, with 9 bases between them. The CDR3 DNA is TGTGCCAGCAGCCCCCAGAGTAACACTGAAGCTTTCTTT. It encodes CASSPQSNTEAFF. Together with reference TRBV5-5 and TRBJ1-1, the CDR3 gives the full variable domain: DAGVTQSPTHLIKTRGQQVTLRCSPISGHKSVSWYQQVLGQGPQFIFQYYEKEERGRGNFPDRFSARQFPNYSSELNVNALLLGDSALYLCASSPQSNTEAFFGQGTRLTVV.

The chain carries TRBV6-1 and TRBJ1-1, with D hard to call. Per germline, CDR1 MNHNS and CDR2 SASEGT. V was pared by 3 bases and J by 1 base, with 9 bases between. The CDR3 extends over 14 amino acids. The CDR3 DNA is TGTGCCAGCAGTGAGAACCTGGAGAACACTGAAGCTTTCTTT. Amino acid sequence: CASSENLENTEAFF.